Shown below are 23 T cell receptor beta chains from a single sample sequenced in a study of blood T cell repertoires in COVID-19. Produced via immunoSEQ multiplex PCR; TCRdb's table is partial and in-frame only. In the table there are around 370,000 clones, roughly 90% of which are singletons. Input material: peripheral blood. These receptors were taken from a man younger than 30 with active or convalescent COVID-19.

Worth noting for this clone: Other nucleotide sequences in the sample specify the same CDR3. This chain uses TRBV5-1 with TRBJ2-1, with 8 bases lining up with TRBD2. The ends lost 0 bases at V and 8 bases at J; junction bases unmatched: 7. CDR1 is SGHRS and CDR2 is YFSETQ in the germline V gene. This CDR3 is 15 amino acids long. The CDR3 nucleotides read TGCGCCAGCAGCTTGGCGGGGGGGCCCTTGGATGAGCAGTTCTTC. This gives the protein CASSLAGGPLDEQFF.

J is TRBJ1-2 and V is TRBV25-1; 7 positions match TRBD1. V lost 2 bases and J lost 8; bases outside the gene matches: 8. This CDR3 spans 14 amino acids. Germline CDR1 is MGHDK and CDR2 is SYGVNS. The CDR3 here is CASSEPGTATGYTF. The CDR3 nucleotides read TGTGCCAGCAGTGAACCAGGGACAGCGACGGGCTACACCTTC.

The V and J genes are TRBV7-9 and TRBJ2-3; tentatively, D is TRBD2 (5 bases). Germline values: CDR1 SEHNR, CDR2 FQNEAQ (reference sequence). Trimming took 4 bases from V and 3 from J, leaving 11 bases between them. CDR3 length: 14 residues. The CDR3 coding sequence is TGTGCCAGCAGCTCCCGAGAGGGTACAGATACGCAGTATTTT. Its translation is CASSSREGTDTQYF. The whole variable domain, remainder taken from reference TRBV7-9 and TRBJ2-3, is DTGVSQNPRHKITKRGQNVTFRCDPISEHNRLYWYRQTLGQGPEFLTYFQNEAQLEKSRLLSDRFSAERPKGSFSTLEIQRTEQGDSAMYLCASSSREGTDTQYFGPGTRLTVL.

The rearrangement uses TRBV15 and TRBJ1-5, with TRBD1 identical over 8 bases. With 4 bases clipped from V and 7 bases from J, the junction kept 9 bases outside the gene matches. The V gene's germline CDR1 is LNHNV and CDR2 YYDKDF (reference sequence). This CDR3 contains 15 residues. The CDR3 DNA reads as TGTGCCACCAGCACCTATAAACAGGGGGTGCAGCCCCAGCATTTT. This gives the protein CATSTYKQGVQPQHF. The whole variable domain, remainder taken from reference TRBV15 and TRBJ1-5, is DAMVIQNPRYQVTQFGKPVTLSCSQTLNHNVMYWYQQKSSQAPKLLFHYYDKDFNNEADTPDNFQSRRPNTSFCFLDIRSPGLGDTAMYLCATSTYKQGVQPQHFGDGTRLSIL.

This clone came up a few times. V gene TRBV28 combines with J gene TRBJ2-7; tentatively, D is TRBD2 (6 bases). The V gene lost 6 bases and the J gene lost 1 base, with 19 bases spanning the gap. Germline CDR1 reads MDHEN; CDR2 reads SYDVKM. The CDR3 totals 16 residues. The CDR3, as DNA: TGTGCCAGCAGCTCGGTGCGGGGTCGGGAATCCTACGAGCAGTACTTC. Translating gives CASSSVRGRESYEQYF.

This clone was seen only once. V gene TRBV5-1 combines with J gene TRBJ2-2; 8 bases agree with TRBD1. With V trimmed by 6 bases and J by 5 bases, 6 bases remained unmatched. This CDR3 is 14 amino acids long. The germline CDR1 and CDR2 sequences are SGHRS and YFSETQ. The CDR3 is CASIPGTGTGELFF. DNA of the CDR3: TGCGCCAGCATCCCCGGGACAGGAACCGGGGAGCTGTTTTTT.

The J gene is TRBJ1-2, the V gene TRBV19; D unresolved. The germline V and J ends were trimmed by 5 bases and 6 bases, with 13 bases remaining between them. This CDR3 spans 13 amino acids. CDR1 and CDR2 from the germline V gene are LNHDA and SQIVND (reference sequence). The CDR3 DNA follows: TGTGCCAGTAGTCCTCAGGCAGTGGATGGCTACACCTTC. This sequence encodes CASSPQAVDGYTF.

CDR3 sequence: CASSIPAASKDTQYF. CDR3 nucleotides: TGTGCCAGCAGCATCCCGGCGGCTTCTAAGGATACGCAGTATTTT. This chain connects TRBV2 to TRBJ2-3; no firm D call. With 6 bases removed from V and 6 bases from J, the gap between germline ends came to 19 bases. The CDR3 contains 15 residues. Germline CDR1 is SNHLY and CDR2 is FYNNEI.

This chain connects TRBV2 to TRBJ2-1; D unclear. Trimming cost V 0 bases and J 5 bases, with 8 bases left between them. This CDR3 region has 14 residues. From germline, CDR1 is SNHLY and CDR2 FYNNEI. CDR3 in amino acids: CASSEAQRDNEQFF. CDR3 sequence (DNA): TGTGCCAGCAGTGAAGCCCAAAGAGACAATGAGCAGTTCTTC.

The J gene is TRBJ1-1, the V gene TRBV5-1; TRBD1 matches 7 bases. Germline trimming cut 4 bases from V and 4 bases from J; bases unmatched to any gene: 7. The V gene's germline CDR1 is SGHRS and CDR2 YFSETQ. The CDR3 covers 14 residues. The CDR3 sequence is CASSLSTGTTEAFF. CDR3 nucleotide sequence: TGCGCCAGCAGCCTCTCGACAGGGACCACTGAAGCTTTCTTT.

The chain is built from TRBV28 and TRBJ1-2; possibly TRBD1 for D (6 bases). V dropped 6 bases and J dropped 3 bases, with 20 bases sitting between them. Germline lookup yields CDR1 MDHEN and CDR2 SYDVKM. The CDR3 spans 16 residues. CDR3 sequence (DNA): TGTGCCAGCAGGGGGGACGGACAGCCGCGACACTATGGCTACACCTTC. Protein product: CASRGDGQPRHYGYTF.

The chain uses TRBV6-2 or TRBV6-3 and TRBJ1-5, with D tentatively TRBD1 (5 bases). The CDR3 contains 15 residues. The germline V and J ends were trimmed by 5 bases and 3 bases, with 14 bases remaining between them. The germline V gene has CDR1 MNHEY and CDR2 SVGEGT. The CDR3 bases are TGTGCCAGCAGTCAGTCGGGACTCATCAATCAGCCCCAGCATTTT. The encoded protein is CASSQSGLINQPQHF.

The chain employs TRBV23-1 and TRBJ2-7; 8 bases line up with TRBD1. TRBV23-1 is noted as an ORF with a role that remains uncertain. V dropped 0 bases and J dropped 3; count of bases not matched to a gene: 7. This CDR3 spans 16 amino acids. The CDR3 DNA is TGCGCCAGCAGTCAATCGTCTCAGGGGGCTGTCTACGAGCAGTACTTC. Amino acid sequence: CASSQSSQGAVYEQYF.

The rearrangement uses TRBV7-3 and TRBJ2-7; perhaps TRBD2 as D (6 bases). This CDR3 is built from 13 residues. The germline V gene encodes CDR1 SGHTA and CDR2 FQGTGA. Trimming stripped 5 bases from V and 6 bases from J, with 14 bases between. Written as DNA, the CDR3 is TGTGCCAGCAGCCCCGAGTCCGGGAGCGAGCAGTACTTC. Protein product: CASSPESGSEQYF.

J is TRBJ1-2 and V is TRBV9, with D tentatively TRBD1 (5 bases). This CDR3 is built from 13 residues. V was shortened by 3 bases and J by 8 bases, with 14 bases between the two germline ends. The V gene's germline CDR1 is SGDLS and CDR2 YYNGEE. The CDR3 protein is CASSGWGERGYTF. The CDR3 DNA is TGTGCCAGCAGCGGGTGGGGGGAACGAGGCTACACCTTC.

V is TRBV27 and J is TRBJ1-1; D call uncertain. This CDR3 region has 16 residues. Germline V CDR1 and CDR2: MNHEY, SMNVEV (reference sequence). V was shortened by 1 base and J by 0 bases, with 12 bases between the two germline ends. DNA for the CDR3: TGTGCCAGCAGTTTATGGTGGGCTACCATGAACACTGAAGCTTTCTTT. Its protein is CASSLWWATMNTEAFF.

V gene TRBV5-5 combines with J gene TRBJ2-7; 7 bases are shared with TRBD1. Germline V lookup: CDR1 SGHKS, CDR2 YYEKEE (reference sequence). The CDR3 consists of 15 residues. The V and J ends lost 4 bases and 6 bases, in that order; junction bases with no gene match: 13. The CDR3 DNA reads as TGTGCCAGCAGCCTCCCCGGGACAGTTCCCTCCGAGCAGTACTTC. It yields the protein CASSLPGTVPSEQYF. Complete variable domain (other parts from reference TRBV5-5 and TRBJ2-7): DAGVTQSPTHLIKTRGQQVTLRCSPISGHKSVSWYQQVLGQGPQFIFQYYEKEERGRGNFPDRFSARQFPNYSSELNVNALLLGDSALYLCASSLPGTVPSEQYFGPGTRLTVT.

This chain connects TRBV9 to TRBJ1-2; TRBD1 matches at 10 bases. CDR3 size: 15 residues. With V trimmed by 0 bases and J by 7 bases, 6 bases remained unmatched. CDR1 is SGDLS, CDR2 YYNGEE, per germline. In DNA form, the CDR3 reads TGTGCCAGCAGCGTAGGGTTCGGACAGGGGGGTGGCTACACCTTC. The encoded protein is CASSVGFGQGGGYTF. Filled out from reference TRBV9 and TRBJ1-2, the complete variable domain reads DSGVTQTPKHLITATGQRVTLRCSPRSGDLSVYWYQQSLDQGLQFLIQYYNGEERAKGNILERFSAQQFPDLHSELNLSSLELGDSALYFCASSVGFGQGGGYTFGSGTRLTVV.

The V call is TRBV29-1, the J call TRBJ2-3; TRBD2 matches at 13 bases. This CDR3 spans 16 amino acids. From germline, CDR1 is SQVTM and CDR2 ANQGSEA. The trim removed 4 bases at V and 4 bases at J, leaving 8 bases unmatched. The CDR3 sequence is CSVAGTSGNLADTQYF. CDR3 bases: TGCAGCGTTGCTGGGACTAGCGGGAACTTGGCAGATACGCAGTATTTT.

CDR3 sequence reads: CASRPTGRNSPLHF. In DNA form, the CDR3 reads TGTGCCAGCAGACCAACAGGACGAAATTCACCCCTCCACTTT. The chain has TRBV28 and TRBJ1-6; TRBD1 is a possible D gene (5 bases). The CDR3 is made up of 14 amino acids. V gave up 6 bases and J gave up 7 bases, with 13 bases separating them. Germline V CDR1 and CDR2: MDHEN, SYDVKM.

The sample holds one count of this clone. The chain links TRBV20-1 to TRBJ2-7, with 8 bases identical to TRBD2. The CDR3 consists of 14 residues. CDR1 DFQATT and CDR2 SNEGSKA come from the germline V gene (reference sequence). Germline trimming cut 3 bases from V and 1 base from J; bases unmatched to any gene: 5. Here the CDR3 reads CSASPSGSSYEQYF. CDR3 nucleotide sequence: TGCAGTGCTAGTCCCAGCGGGAGTTCCTACGAGCAGTACTTC.

This clone was observed once. The chain recombines TRBV6-5 with TRBJ1-1, with 7 bases identical to TRBD1. CDR1 MNHEY and CDR2 SVGAGI come from the germline V gene. V gave up 7 bases and J gave up 0 bases; unmatched junction bases: 5. The CDR3 has 14 residues. The CDR3 DNA reads TGTGCCAGCAATACCGGGACAGTGAACACTGAAGCTTTCTTT. This encodes CASNTGTVNTEAFF.

This rearrangement joins TRBV5-6 to TRBJ2-1; 10 bases match TRBD2. With V trimmed by 0 bases and J by 9 bases, 6 bases remained unmatched. The CDR3 extends over 15 amino acids. The germline V gene has CDR1 SGHDT and CDR2 YYEEEE. The DNA of the CDR3 is TGTGCCAGCAGCTTGGAAAAGCGGGGGGGCTCTGAGCAGTTCTTC. Protein product: CASSLEKRGGSEQFF.